The clone carrying this T cell receptor (beta chain) was found many times. Antigen unknown. The J segment lost 7 bases and the V segment lost 4 bases, leaving 5 bases of the junction unmatched. The CDR3 loop spans 12 amino acids. CDR1 and CDR2 from the germline V gene are DFQATT and SNEGSKA (reference sequence). Profiles of TCR beta VDJ and CDR3 were generated from a genomic DNA template. TCRdb analysed the reads with MiXCR anew, one entry per CDR3 protein. The data show 100,000 to 150,000 distinct CDR3 sequences, with about 43% seen just once and over 2% held by the top ten. Sequenced patients had shown CD8+CD57+ cell expansion by flow cytometry. With no exception, the patients had severe acquired aplastic anemia. Blood was sampled before the patients had received any therapy. This sample is part of a study of CD8+CD57+ T cells in acquired aplastic anemia. General study results and limits: Controls and patients did not differ significantly in CD8+ Simpson's diversity. Patients and controls shared 25 to 35 CD8+ CDR3 sequences, which appeared highly expressed in patients and within their immunodominant clones.

The chain carries TRBV20-1 and TRBJ1-2; 8 bases match TRBD1. The receptor comes from a human donor with aplastic anemia. The source material was sorted CD4+, CD8+, or CD8+CD57+ T cells (not recorded which) from PBMCs. The CDR3 DNA is TGCAGTGCTACAGGGGGCATAGTTGGCTACACCTTC. Protein sequence: CSATGGIVGYTF.